This TCR beta chain is from a study of blood T cells in healthy people across ages. Study-wide findings and caveats: A roughly linear fall in TCR beta diversity per million T cells was seen with increasing age.

As to this clonotype: Its target is unknown.

Germline lookup yields CDR1 SGHTA and CDR2 FQGNSA. This CDR3 comprises 14 residues. V lost 8 bases, J lost 0 bases, and 13 bases lay in between. With a J-beta primer mix and a sample-barcoded 5' primer, a second PCR ran about 7 to 12 cycles. TCRdb fed the 5' RACE reads into MiXCR, producing one record per CDR3 protein. The data hold 1,500,000 or so distinct CDR3 sequences, with roughly 43% observed a single time. This TCR derives from a woman aged 18-29 years in good health. The specimen sequenced was blood. The chain combines TRBV7-2 with TRBJ1-1, with a weak D call TRBD1 (5 bases). The CDR3 region has the DNA TGTGCCAGCGGCGCCGGGACGGTGAACACTGAAGCTTTCTTT. Translation gives CASGAGTVNTEAFF.